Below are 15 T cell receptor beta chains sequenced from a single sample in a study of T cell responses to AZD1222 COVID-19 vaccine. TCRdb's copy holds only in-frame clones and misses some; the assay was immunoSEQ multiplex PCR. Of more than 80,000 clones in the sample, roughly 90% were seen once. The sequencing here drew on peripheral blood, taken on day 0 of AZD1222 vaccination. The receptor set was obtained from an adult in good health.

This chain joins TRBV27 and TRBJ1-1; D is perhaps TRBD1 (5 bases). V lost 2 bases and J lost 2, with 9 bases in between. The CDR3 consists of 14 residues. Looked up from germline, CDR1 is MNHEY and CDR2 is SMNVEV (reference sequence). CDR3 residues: CASSLGQGNTEAFF. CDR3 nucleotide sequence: TGTGCCAGCAGTTTAGGCCAGGGAAACACTGAAGCTTTCTTT.

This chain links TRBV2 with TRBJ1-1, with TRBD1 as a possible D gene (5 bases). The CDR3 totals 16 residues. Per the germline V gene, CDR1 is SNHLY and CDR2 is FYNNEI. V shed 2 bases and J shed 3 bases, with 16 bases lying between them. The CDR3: CASSEQGRGWDTEAFF. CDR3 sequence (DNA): TGTGCCAGCAGTGAACAGGGCCGAGGGTGGGACACTGAAGCTTTCTTT.

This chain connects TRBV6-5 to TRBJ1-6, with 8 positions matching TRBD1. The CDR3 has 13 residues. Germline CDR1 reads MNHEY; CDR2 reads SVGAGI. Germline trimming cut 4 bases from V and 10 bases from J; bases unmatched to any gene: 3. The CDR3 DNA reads TGTGCCAGCAGTTCTACAGGGGGATCACCCCTCCACTTT. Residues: CASSSTGGSPLHF.

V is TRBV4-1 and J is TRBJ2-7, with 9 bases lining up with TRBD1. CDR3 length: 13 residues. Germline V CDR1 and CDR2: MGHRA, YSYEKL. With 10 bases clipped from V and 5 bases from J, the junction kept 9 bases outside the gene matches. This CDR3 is CATKAGQGHEQYF. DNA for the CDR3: TGCGCCACCAAGGCGGGACAGGGCCACGAGCAGTACTTC.

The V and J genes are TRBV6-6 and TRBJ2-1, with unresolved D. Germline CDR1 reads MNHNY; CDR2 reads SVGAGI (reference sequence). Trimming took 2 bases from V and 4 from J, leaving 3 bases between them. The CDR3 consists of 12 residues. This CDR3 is CASSYGYNEQFF. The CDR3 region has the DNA TGTGCCAGCAGTTACGGATACAATGAGCAGTTCTTC.

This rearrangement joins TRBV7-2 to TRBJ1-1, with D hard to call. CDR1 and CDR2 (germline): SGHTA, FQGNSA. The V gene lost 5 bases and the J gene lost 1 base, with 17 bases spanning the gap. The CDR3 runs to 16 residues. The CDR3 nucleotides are TGTGCCAGCAGCCCCGCCCGGGCCCGAAGGAACACTGAAGCTTTCTTT. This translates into CASSPARARRNTEAFF.

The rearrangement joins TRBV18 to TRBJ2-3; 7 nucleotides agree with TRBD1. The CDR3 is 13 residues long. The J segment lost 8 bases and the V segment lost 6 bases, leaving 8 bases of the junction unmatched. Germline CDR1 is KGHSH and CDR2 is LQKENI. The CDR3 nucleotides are TGTGCCAGCTCCCCAGGGGACAGCGTTACGCAGTATTTT. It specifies CASSPGDSVTQYF.

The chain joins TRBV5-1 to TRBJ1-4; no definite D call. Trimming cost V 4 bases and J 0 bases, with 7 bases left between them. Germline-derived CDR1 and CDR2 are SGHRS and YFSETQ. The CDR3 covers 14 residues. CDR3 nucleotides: TGCGCCAGCAGCCCATTAGCAACTAATGAAAAACTGTTTTTT. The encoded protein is CASSPLATNEKLFF.

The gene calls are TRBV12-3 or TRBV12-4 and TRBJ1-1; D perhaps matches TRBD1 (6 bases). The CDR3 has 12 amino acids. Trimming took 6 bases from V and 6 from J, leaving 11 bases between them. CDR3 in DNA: TGTGCCAGCAGGCCGGGGGCCGCTGAAGCTTTCTTT. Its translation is CASRPGAAEAFF.

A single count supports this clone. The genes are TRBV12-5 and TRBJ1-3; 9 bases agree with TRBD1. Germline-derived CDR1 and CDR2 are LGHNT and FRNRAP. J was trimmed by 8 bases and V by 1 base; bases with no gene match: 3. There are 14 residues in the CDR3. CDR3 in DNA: TGTGCTAGTGGTTTGGGGGACAGGGCTCACACCATATATTTT. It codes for CASGLGDRAHTIYF.

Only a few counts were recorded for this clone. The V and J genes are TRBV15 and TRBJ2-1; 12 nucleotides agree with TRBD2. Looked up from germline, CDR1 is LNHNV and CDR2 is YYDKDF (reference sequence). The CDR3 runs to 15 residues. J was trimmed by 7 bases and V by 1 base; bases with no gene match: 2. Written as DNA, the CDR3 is TGTGCCACCAGCAGAGGCGGACTAGCGGGGAATGAGCAGTTCTTC. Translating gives CATSRGGLAGNEQFF.

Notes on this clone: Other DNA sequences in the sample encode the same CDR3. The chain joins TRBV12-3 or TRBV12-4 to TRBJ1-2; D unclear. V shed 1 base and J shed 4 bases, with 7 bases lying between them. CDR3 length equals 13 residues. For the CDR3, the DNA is TGTGCCAGCAGTTTAGGGCGGGGCTATGGCTACACCTTC. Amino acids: CASSLGRGYGYTF.

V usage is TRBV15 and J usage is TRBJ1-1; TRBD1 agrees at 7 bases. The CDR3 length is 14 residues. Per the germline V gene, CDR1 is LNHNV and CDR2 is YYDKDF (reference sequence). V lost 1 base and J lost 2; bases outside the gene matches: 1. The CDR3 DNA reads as TGTGCCACCAGCAGAGGACAGGGTAACACTGAAGCTTTCTTT. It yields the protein CATSRGQGNTEAFF.

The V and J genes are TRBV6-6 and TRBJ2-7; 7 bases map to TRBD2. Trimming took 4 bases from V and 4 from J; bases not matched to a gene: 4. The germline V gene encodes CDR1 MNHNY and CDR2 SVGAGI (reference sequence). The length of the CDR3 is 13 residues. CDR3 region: CASSWGGSYEQYF. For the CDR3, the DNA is TGTGCCAGCAGTTGGGGGGGGTCTTACGAGCAGTACTTC.

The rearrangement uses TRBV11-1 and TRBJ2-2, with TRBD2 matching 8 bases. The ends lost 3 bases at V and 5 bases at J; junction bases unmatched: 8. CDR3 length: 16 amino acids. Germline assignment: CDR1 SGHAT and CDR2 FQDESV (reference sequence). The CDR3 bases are TGTGCCAGCAGCTTGACTAGCGATGGTAGGACCGGGGAGCTGTTTTTT. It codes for CASSLTSDGRTGELFF.